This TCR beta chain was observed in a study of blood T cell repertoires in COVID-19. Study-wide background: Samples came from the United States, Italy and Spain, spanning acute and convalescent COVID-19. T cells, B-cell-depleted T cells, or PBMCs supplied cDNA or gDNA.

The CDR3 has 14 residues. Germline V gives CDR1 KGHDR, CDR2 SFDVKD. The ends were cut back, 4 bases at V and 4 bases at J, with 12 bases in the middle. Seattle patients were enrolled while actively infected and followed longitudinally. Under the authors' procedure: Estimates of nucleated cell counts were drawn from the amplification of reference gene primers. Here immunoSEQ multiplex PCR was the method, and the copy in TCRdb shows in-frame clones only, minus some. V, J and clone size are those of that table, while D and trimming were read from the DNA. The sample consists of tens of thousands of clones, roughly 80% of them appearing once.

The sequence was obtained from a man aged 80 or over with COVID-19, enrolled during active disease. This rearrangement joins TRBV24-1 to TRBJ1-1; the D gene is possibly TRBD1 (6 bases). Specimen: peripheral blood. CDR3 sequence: CATSERGISTEAFF. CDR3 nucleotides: TGTGCCACCAGTGAGAGGGGGATTAGCACTGAAGCTTTCTTT.